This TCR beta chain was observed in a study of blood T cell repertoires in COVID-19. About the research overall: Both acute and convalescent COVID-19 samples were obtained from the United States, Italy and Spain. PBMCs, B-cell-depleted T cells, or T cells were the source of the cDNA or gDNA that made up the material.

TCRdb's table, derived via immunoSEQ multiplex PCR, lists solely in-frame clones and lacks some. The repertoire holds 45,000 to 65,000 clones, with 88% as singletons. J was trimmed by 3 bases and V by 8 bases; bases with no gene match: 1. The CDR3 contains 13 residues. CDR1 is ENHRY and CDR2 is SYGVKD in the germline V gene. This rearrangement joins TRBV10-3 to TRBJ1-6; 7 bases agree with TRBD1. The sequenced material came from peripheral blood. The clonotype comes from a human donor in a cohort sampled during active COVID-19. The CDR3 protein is CAIRDSYNSPLHF. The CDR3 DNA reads TGTGCCATCCGGGACAGCTATAATTCACCCCTCCACTTT.